Following are 21 T cell receptor beta chains from one sample sequenced in a study of control samples from healthy donors and cancer patients. Method: immunoSEQ multiplex PCR; TCRdb's copy keeps in-frame clones and lacks some. The table includes roughly 150,000 clones, 80% to 95% detected once. The specimen sequenced was blood. Every receptor here comes from a woman in her 30s in good health.

The V call is TRBV28, the J call TRBJ2-7; tentatively, D is TRBD1 (5 bases). The CDR3 runs 13 residues. Germline CDR1 is MDHEN and CDR2 is SYDVKM. Trimming took 2 bases from V and 3 from J, leaving 8 bases between them. The CDR3 sequence is CASSLGQGYEQYF. CDR3 DNA sequence: TGTGCCAGCAGTTTAGGCCAGGGCTACGAGCAGTACTTC.

The chain recombines TRBV6-5 with TRBJ2-1; unclear D gene. The CDR3 is made up of 16 amino acids. Germline V gene data show CDR1 as MNHEY and CDR2 as SVGAGI. V lost 0 bases and J lost 3, with 12 bases in between. CDR3 nucleotides: TGTGCCAGCAGTTACTCACAGACTCTCCTCTACAATGAGCAGTTCTTC. Translating it yields CASSYSQTLLYNEQFF.

The rearrangement uses TRBV3-1 (or the pseudogene TRBV3-2) and TRBJ2-2; D is ambiguous. The V end was cut by 4 bases, the J end by 0 bases, with 6 bases between. The germline CDR1 and CDR2 sequences are LGHDT and YNNKEL (reference sequence). CDR3 length: 14 residues. The CDR3 DNA reads TGTGCCAGCAGCCGTCGATCGAACACCGGGGAGCTGTTTTTT. It encodes CASSRRSNTGELFF.

The CDR3 reads CASSYLGADNEQFF. The CDR3 nucleotides read TGTGCCAGCAGTTACTTGGGGGCGGACAATGAGCAGTTCTTC. The chain joins TRBV6-5 to TRBJ2-1; tentatively, D is TRBD1 (6 bases). V shed 1 base and J shed 5 bases, with 9 bases lying between them. CDR1 MNHEY and CDR2 SVGAGI come from the germline V gene. The CDR3 runs to 14 residues.

The V call is TRBV13, the J call TRBJ2-3, with 7 nucleotides matching TRBD1. Unmatched junction bases numbered 9, after V lost 4 bases and J lost 2 bases. This CDR3 spans 16 amino acids. Looked up from germline, CDR1 is PRHDT and CDR2 is FYEKMQ (reference sequence). CDR3 sequence reads: CASSYPGTDITDTQYF. CDR3 in DNA: TGTGCCAGCAGCTACCCCGGGACAGACATCACAGATACGCAGTATTTT.

As to this clone: This CDR3 is also generated by other DNA sequences in the sample. V and J are TRBV4-3 and TRBJ2-6, with no clear D. Per the germline V gene, CDR1 is LGHNA and CDR2 is YSLEER. Trimming pared 0 bases from V and 0 bases from J, leaving 6 bases between. The length of the CDR3 is 16 residues. For the CDR3, the DNA is TGCGCCAGCAGCCAAGACTCCAGCTCTGGGGCCAACGTCCTGACTTTC. The encoded protein is CASSQDSSSGANVLTF.

The CDR3 sequence: CASGQGGYEQYF. The DNA of the CDR3 is TGTGCCAGCGGCCAGGGCGGCTACGAGCAGTACTTC. This sequence joins TRBV11-2 and TRBJ2-7; D is perhaps TRBD1 (5 bases). Germline CDR1 is SGHAT and CDR2 is FQNNGV. Trimming removed 8 bases from V and 3 bases from J, with 11 bases in between. The CDR3 extends over 12 amino acids.

This chain links TRBV7-8 with TRBJ2-7; 10 bases are shared with TRBD2. The CDR3 runs 16 residues. V gave up 1 base and J gave up 5 bases; unmatched junction bases: 8. Germline CDR1 reads SGHVS; CDR2 reads FQNEAQ. CDR3 coding DNA: TGTGCCAGCAGCTTAGACGGGCGGCTAGCGGGAGACGAGCAGTACTTC. Amino acid sequence: CASSLDGRLAGDEQYF.

The V and J genes are TRBV19 and TRBJ2-7, with 11 bases matching TRBD1. Trimming cost V 8 bases and J 3 bases; bases outside gene matches: 3. Germline CDR1 LNHDA, CDR2 SQIVND (reference sequence). The CDR3 has 13 amino acids. This chain's CDR3 is CASAGTGGYEQYF. CDR3 sequence (DNA): TGTGCCAGTGCCGGGACAGGGGGCTACGAGCAGTACTTC.

J is TRBJ1-1 and V is TRBV28; the D is unclear. Trimming took off 7 bases at V and 1 base at J, with 7 bases between the two ends. This CDR3 contains 12 residues. Per germline, CDR1 MDHEN and CDR2 SYDVKM. The CDR3 coding sequence is TGTGCCAGCAAGGACGGGAACACTGAAGCTTTCTTT. This translates into CASKDGNTEAFF.

The chain has TRBV30 and TRBJ1-2, with D maybe TRBD1 (5 bases). The CDR3 runs to 13 residues. The germline V gene has CDR1 GTSNPN and CDR2 SVGIG (reference sequence). V dropped 4 bases and J dropped 2 bases, with 11 bases sitting between them. DNA of the CDR3: TGTGCCTGGAAGGCAGGGCGGAACTATGGCTACACCTTC. Translating gives CAWKAGRNYGYTF.

V and J are TRBV28 and TRBJ2-6; no definite D call. The CDR3 loop spans 15 amino acids. The V gene's germline CDR1 is MDHEN and CDR2 SYDVKM. Trimming cost V 6 bases and J 1 base, with 10 bases left between them. This CDR3 reads CASRDLGSGANVLTF. CDR3 nucleotides: TGTGCCAGCAGAGATCTCGGATCTGGGGCCAACGTCCTGACTTTC.

The J gene is TRBJ2-1, the V gene TRBV10-3, with D perhaps matching TRBD1 (5 bases). CDR3 size: 18 residues. The V gene lost 1 base and the J gene lost 5 bases, with 21 bases spanning the gap. Germline CDR1 and CDR2: ENHRY and SYGVKD. The CDR3 here is CAISELDLGPPQDNEQFF. DNA of the CDR3: TGTGCCATCAGTGAGTTAGACTTAGGGCCACCACAGGACAATGAGCAGTTCTTC.

The chain joins TRBV28 to TRBJ1-6; 7 bases match TRBD1. Germline V lookup: CDR1 MDHEN, CDR2 SYDVKM. The ends lost 6 bases at V and 1 base at J; junction bases unmatched: 9. This CDR3 contains 17 residues. Here the CDR3 DNA reads TGTGCCAGCAGCTACCCAGGGGGAGTGTCCTATAATTCACCCCTCCACTTT. Translating it yields CASSYPGGVSYNSPLHF.

The chain is built from TRBV2 and TRBJ1-2, with 10 bases fitting TRBD1. Trimming at V came to 2 bases and at J to 7 bases, leaving 4 bases not matched to a gene. The germline gives CDR1 SNHLY, CDR2 FYNNEI. There are 14 residues in the CDR3. CDR3 nucleotide sequence: TGTGCCAGCAGTGAAAGGGACAGGGGTCCTGGCTACACCTTC. It codes for CASSERDRGPGYTF. Full variable domain (outside the CDR3, taken from reference TRBV2 and TRBJ1-2): EPEVTQTPSHQVTQMGQEVILRCVPISNHLYFYWYRQILGQKVEFLVSFYNNEISEKSEIFDDQFSVERPDGSNFTLKIRSTKLEDSAMYFCASSERDRGPGYTFGSGTRLTVV.

The chain uses TRBV5-1 and TRBJ2-7; 9 positions match TRBD1. The CDR3 spans 14 residues. From germline, CDR1 is SGHRS and CDR2 YFSETQ. Losses at the gene ends were 4 bases for V and 5 bases for J; bases not matched to a gene: 7. Here the CDR3 DNA reads TGCGCCAGCAGCATCGGGACAGGGTTCGACGAGCAGTACTTC. It is translated as CASSIGTGFDEQYF.

The rearrangement joins TRBV28 to TRBJ1-3, with TRBD1 as a possible D gene (5 bases). The CDR3 is 16 residues long. The germline V and J ends were trimmed by 1 base and 0 bases, with 10 bases remaining between them. The germline V gene has CDR1 MDHEN and CDR2 SYDVKM. CDR3 nucleotide sequence: TGTGCCAGCAGTTTATTTCAGGGAAACTCTGGAAACACCATATATTTT. Translating it yields CASSLFQGNSGNTIYF.

V usage is TRBV21-1 and J usage is TRBJ2-1; the DNA was not used to check the table's D call, TRBD2. TRBV21-1 is termed a pseudogene. The CDR3 length is 13 residues. The CDR3 loop reads CASSKAGGNEQFF. Here the CDR3 DNA reads TGTGCCAGCAGCAAAGCGGGGGGCAATGAGCAGTTCTTC.

The J gene is TRBJ2-5, the V gene TRBV6-6; D gene unclear. V was pared by 3 bases and J by 5 bases, with 10 bases between. The CDR3 sequence is 13 residues long. CDR1 is MNHNY, CDR2 SVGAGI, per germline (reference sequence). DNA for the CDR3: TGTGCCAGCAGTTATATGTTGAGGGAGACCCAGTACTTC. It translates to CASSYMLRETQYF.

The rearrangement links TRBV10-3 to TRBJ1-5, with 7 bases matching TRBD1. V lost 6 bases and J lost 4; bases outside the gene matches: 6. There are 14 residues in the CDR3. Germline CDR1 ENHRY, CDR2 SYGVKD. The CDR3 reads CAIREGGQNQPQHF. The CDR3, as DNA: TGTGCCATCAGGGAAGGGGGCCAAAATCAGCCCCAGCATTTT.

The chain joins TRBV28 to TRBJ2-2; 8 nucleotides line up with TRBD1. Germline V lookup: CDR1 MDHEN, CDR2 SYDVKM. This CDR3 region has 16 residues. V lost 5 bases, J lost 6 bases, and 11 bases stayed unmatched. The CDR3 sequence: CASSKKATGEAGELFF. The CDR3 DNA follows: TGTGCCAGCAGTAAAAAAGCGACAGGGGAGGCCGGGGAGCTGTTTTTT.